The 6 T cell receptor beta chains in this list originate from one sample, sequenced in a study of somatic mutations in cytotoxic T cells in rheumatoid arthritis. Profiled with immunoSEQ multiplex PCR; TCRdb holds only in-frame clones, not every one. The sample holds about 18,000 clones, about three quarters seen once. What was sequenced was CD8+ T cells sorted from blood. The receptor source for this set is an adult with rheumatoid arthritis.

This chain joins TRBV25-1 and TRBJ2-3; weak D call: TRBD2 (5 bases). Germline values: CDR1 MGHDK, CDR2 SYGVNS. V was cut by 2 bases and J by 0 bases, with 18 bases left in between. CDR3 length: 18 residues. CDR3 in amino acids: CASSEEGFGVTSTDTQYF. CDR3 nucleotide sequence: TGTGCCAGCAGTGAAGAGGGATTTGGGGTTACTAGCACAGATACGCAGTATTTT.

DNA of the CDR3: TGTGCCAGCAGCTTGGGGGGGTATAGCAATCAGCCCCAGCATTTT. Protein sequence: CASSLGGYSNQPQHF. The chain combines TRBV5-4 with TRBJ1-5; a possible D gene is TRBD1 (5 bases). V dropped 0 bases and J dropped 0 bases, with 7 bases sitting between them. The CDR3 length is 15 residues. Germline lookup yields CDR1 SGHNT and CDR2 YYREEE (reference sequence).

The chain couples TRBV7-9 to TRBJ2-1; D uncertain. Deletions cut 5 bases from V and 6 bases from J, with 8 bases between. The germline V gene encodes CDR1 SEHNR and CDR2 FQNEAQ (reference sequence). The CDR3 spans 12 residues. CDR3 region: CASSPNGNEQFF. As DNA, the CDR3 is TGTGCCAGCAGCCCAAACGGCAATGAGCAGTTCTTC.

This clone was recorded only once. This chain joins TRBV4-1 and TRBJ2-1, with 9 bases identical to TRBD1. V was clipped by 5 bases and J by 0 bases; unmatched bases: 8. The CDR3 consists of 17 residues. Germline CDR1 is MGHRA and CDR2 is YSYEKL. CDR3 residues: CASSTQGAWASYNEQFF. CDR3 DNA sequence: TGCGCCAGCAGCACACAGGGGGCTTGGGCCTCCTACAATGAGCAGTTCTTC.

The chain recombines TRBV11-2 with TRBJ2-3; D possibly corresponds to TRBD2 (6 bases). This CDR3 has 13 amino acids. CDR1 and CDR2 from the germline V gene are SGHAT and FQNNGV. V was pared by 7 bases and J by 9 bases, with 17 bases between. As DNA, the CDR3 is TGTGCCAGCACCATCGATACTGGGGGGACGCAGTATTTT. It translates to CASTIDTGGTQYF.

The gene calls are TRBV9 and TRBJ1-5; possible D gene TRBD1, 6 bases. This CDR3 is 13 amino acids long. V was cut by 0 bases and J by 7 bases, with 8 bases left in between. Germline V gives CDR1 SGDLS, CDR2 YYNGEE. The CDR3, as DNA: TGTGCCAGCAGCGTAGAGCAGGGGCAGCCCCAGCATTTT. Its protein product is CASSVEQGQPQHF. Complete variable domain (other parts from reference TRBV9 and TRBJ1-5): DSGVTQTPKHLITATGQRVTLRCSPRSGDLSVYWYQQSLDQGLQFLIQYYNGEERAKGNILERFSAQQFPDLHSELNLSSLELGDSALYFCASSVEQGQPQHFGDGTRLSIL.